This T cell receptor (beta chain) is drawn from a study of T-cell memory formation after mild COVID-19. Turning to the study itself: The study found TCR clusters largely donor specific.

In the case of this clonotype: What it binds is unknown.

TCRdb recomputed calls from the 5' RACE reads with MiXCR, one row per CDR3 protein. The sample contains under 600,000 distinct CDR3 sequences, roughly a fifth of which appear only once. The CDR3 is 14 amino acids. V lost 0 bases to trimming and J lost 5 bases, with 10 bases between them. The germline V gene has CDR1 MGHRA and CDR2 YSYEKL. Study conclusions and caveats: CD4+ clones that contracted lay mainly in CM and EM; CD8+ ones lay in EMRA. Later expanders leaned toward CD4+, whereas clones contracting from day 15 to 85 were balanced CD4/CD8.

The chain employs TRBV4-1 and TRBJ1-1; D gene unclear. The source of this sequence is an adult woman who had mild COVID-19 (a few samples of this study predate the infection). Cell type and time point are not known. Input material: PBMCs or a T cell subset sorted from them (not recorded which). CDR3 amino acids: CASSQEFRATEAFF. DNA of the CDR3: TGCGCCAGCAGCCAAGAGTTTAGGGCTACTGAAGCTTTCTTT.